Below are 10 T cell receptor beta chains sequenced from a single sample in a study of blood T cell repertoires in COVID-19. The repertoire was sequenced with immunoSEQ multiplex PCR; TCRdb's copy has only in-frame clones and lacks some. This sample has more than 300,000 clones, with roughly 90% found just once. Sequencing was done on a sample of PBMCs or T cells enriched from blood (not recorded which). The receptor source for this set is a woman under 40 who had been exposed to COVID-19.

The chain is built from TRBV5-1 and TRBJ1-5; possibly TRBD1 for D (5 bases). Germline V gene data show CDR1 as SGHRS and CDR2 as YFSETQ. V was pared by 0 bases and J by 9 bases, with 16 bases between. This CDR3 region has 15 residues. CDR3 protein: CASSLDGGRGSPQHF. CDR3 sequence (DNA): TGCGCCAGCAGCTTGGATGGCGGGAGGGGATCGCCCCAGCATTTT.

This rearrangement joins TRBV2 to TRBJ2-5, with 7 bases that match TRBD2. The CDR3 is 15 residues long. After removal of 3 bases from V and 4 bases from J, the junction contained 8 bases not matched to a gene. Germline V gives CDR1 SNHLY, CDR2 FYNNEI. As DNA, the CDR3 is TGTGCCAGCAGTGACCGGGGGGACGGGAGAGAGACCCAGTACTTC. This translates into CASSDRGDGRETQYF. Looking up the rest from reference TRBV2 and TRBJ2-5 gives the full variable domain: EPEVTQTPSHQVTQMGQEVILRCVPISNHLYFYWYRQILGQKVEFLVSFYNNEISEKSEIFDDQFSVERPDGSNFTLKIRSTKLEDSAMYFCASSDRGDGRETQYFGPGTRLLVL.

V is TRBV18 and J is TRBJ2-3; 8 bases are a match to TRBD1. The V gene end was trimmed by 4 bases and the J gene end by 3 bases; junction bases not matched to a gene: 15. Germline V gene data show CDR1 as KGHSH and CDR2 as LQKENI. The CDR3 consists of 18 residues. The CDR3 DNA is TGTGCCAGCTCACTCTCCATTGGACAGGGTGCGAAGACAGATACGCAGTATTTT. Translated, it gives CASSLSIGQGAKTDTQYF.

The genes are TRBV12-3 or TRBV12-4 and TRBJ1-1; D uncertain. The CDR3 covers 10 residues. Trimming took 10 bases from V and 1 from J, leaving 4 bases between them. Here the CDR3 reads CATSNTEAFF. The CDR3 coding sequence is TGTGCCACCTCGAACACTGAAGCTTTCTTT.

The chain's CDR3 is CAWRAGESYGYTF. CDR3 nucleotides: TGTGCCTGGAGGGCGGGGGAGAGCTATGGCTACACCTTC. V and J are TRBV30 and TRBJ1-2; a possible D gene is TRBD1 (5 bases). The V end was cut by 3 bases, the J end by 4 bases, with 12 bases between. Germline V lookup: CDR1 GTSNPN, CDR2 SVGIG (reference sequence). The CDR3 sequence is 13 residues long.

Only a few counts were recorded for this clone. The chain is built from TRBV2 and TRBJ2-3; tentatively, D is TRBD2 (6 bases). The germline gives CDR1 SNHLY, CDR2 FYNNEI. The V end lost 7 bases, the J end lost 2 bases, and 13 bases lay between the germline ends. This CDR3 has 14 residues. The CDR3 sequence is CASIFRGATDTQYF. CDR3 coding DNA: TGTGCCAGCATATTTCGCGGGGCCACAGATACGCAGTATTTT.

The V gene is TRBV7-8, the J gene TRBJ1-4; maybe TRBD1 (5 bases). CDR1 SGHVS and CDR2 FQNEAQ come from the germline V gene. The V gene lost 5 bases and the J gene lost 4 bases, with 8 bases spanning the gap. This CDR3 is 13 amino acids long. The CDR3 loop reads CASSPRGNEKLFF. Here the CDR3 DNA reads TGTGCCAGCAGCCCTAGGGGTAATGAAAAACTGTTTTTT.

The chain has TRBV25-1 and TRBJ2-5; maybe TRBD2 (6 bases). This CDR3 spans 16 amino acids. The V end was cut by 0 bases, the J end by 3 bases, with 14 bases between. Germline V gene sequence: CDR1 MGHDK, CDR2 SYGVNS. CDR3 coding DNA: TGTGCCAGCAGTGAATATCGACCGGGGGTGGAAGAGACCCAGTACTTC. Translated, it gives CASSEYRPGVEETQYF.

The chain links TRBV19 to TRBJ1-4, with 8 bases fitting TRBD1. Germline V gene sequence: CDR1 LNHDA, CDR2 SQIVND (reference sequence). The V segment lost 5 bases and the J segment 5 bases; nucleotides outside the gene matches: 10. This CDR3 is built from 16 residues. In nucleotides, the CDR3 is TGTGCCAGTAGTCCAATACAGGGGGTAAAAAATGAAAAACTGTTTTTT. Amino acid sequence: CASSPIQGVKNEKLFF. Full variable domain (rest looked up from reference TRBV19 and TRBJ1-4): DGGITQSPKYLFRKEGQNVTLSCEQNLNHDAMYWYRQDPGQGLRLIYYSQIVNDFQKGDIAEGYSVSREKKESFPLTVTSAQKNPTAFYLCASSPIQGVKNEKLFFGSGTQLSVL.

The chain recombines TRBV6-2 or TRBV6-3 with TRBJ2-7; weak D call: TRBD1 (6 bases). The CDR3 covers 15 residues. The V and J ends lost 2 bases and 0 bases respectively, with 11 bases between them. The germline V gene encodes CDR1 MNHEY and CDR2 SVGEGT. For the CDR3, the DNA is TGTGCCAGCAGTTACGCAGGGGCGAGCTCCTACGAGCAGTACTTC. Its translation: CASSYAGASSYEQYF.